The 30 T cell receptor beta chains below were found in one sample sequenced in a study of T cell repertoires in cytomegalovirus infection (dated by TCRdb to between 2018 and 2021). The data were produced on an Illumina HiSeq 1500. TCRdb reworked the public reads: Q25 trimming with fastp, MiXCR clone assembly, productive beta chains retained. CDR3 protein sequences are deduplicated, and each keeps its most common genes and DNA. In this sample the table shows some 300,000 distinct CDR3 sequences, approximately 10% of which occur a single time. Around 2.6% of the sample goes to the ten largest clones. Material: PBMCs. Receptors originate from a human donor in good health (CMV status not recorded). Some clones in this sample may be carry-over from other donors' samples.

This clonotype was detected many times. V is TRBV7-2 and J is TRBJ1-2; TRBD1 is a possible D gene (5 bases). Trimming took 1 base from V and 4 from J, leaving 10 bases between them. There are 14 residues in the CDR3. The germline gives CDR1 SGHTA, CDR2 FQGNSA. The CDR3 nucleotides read TGTGCCAGCAGCTTAGGCGGACACTCCTATGGCTACACCTTC. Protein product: CASSLGGHSYGYTF.

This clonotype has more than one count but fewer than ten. CDR3 amino acids: CSVGKLTRYGYTF. The CDR3 DNA is TGCAGCGTTGGAAAACTGACCCGCTATGGCTACACCTTC. The chain couples TRBV29-1 to TRBJ1-2; unclear D gene. CDR3 length equals 13 residues. V was clipped by 4 bases and J by 4 bases, with 13 bases between them. Germline loops: CDR1 SQVTM, CDR2 ANQGSEA.

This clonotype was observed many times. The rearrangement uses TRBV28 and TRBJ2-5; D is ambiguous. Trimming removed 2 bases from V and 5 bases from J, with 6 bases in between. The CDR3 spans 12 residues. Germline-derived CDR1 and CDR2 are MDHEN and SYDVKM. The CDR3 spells CASSLRFETQYF. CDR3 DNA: TGTGCCAGCAGTTTAAGGTTCGAGACCCAGTACTTC.

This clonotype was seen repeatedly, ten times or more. CDR3 in DNA: TGTGCCAGCAGCTTAATGACAGGGGGCGATGGTTCACCCCTCCACTTT. Protein product: CASSLMTGGDGSPLHF. This chain uses TRBV7-2 with TRBJ1-6; 10 bases are shared with TRBD1. CDR1 SGHTA and CDR2 FQGNSA come from the germline V gene. The V gene end was trimmed by 2 bases and the J gene end by 9 bases; junction bases not matched to a gene: 7. The CDR3 totals 16 residues.

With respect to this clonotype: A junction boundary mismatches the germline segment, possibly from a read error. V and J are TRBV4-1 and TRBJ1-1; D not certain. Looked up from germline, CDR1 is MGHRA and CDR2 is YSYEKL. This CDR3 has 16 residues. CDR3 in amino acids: CASSQDLARPNTEAFF. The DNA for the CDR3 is TGTGCCAGCAGCCAAGATCTAGCCCGACCGAACACTGAAGCTTTCTTT.

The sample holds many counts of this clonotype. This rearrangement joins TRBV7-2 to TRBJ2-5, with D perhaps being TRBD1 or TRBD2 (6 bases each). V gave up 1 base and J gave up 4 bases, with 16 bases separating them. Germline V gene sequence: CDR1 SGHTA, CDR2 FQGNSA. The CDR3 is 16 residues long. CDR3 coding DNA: TGTGCCAGCAGCTTAGTGGTGGGGGGCGGCGGAGAGACCCAGTACTTC. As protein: CASSLVVGGGGETQYF.

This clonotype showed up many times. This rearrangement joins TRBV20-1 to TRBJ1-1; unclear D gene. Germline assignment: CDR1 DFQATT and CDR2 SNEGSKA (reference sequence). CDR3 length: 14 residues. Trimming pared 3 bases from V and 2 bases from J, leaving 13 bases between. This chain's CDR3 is CSASLALRNTEAFF. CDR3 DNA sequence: TGCAGTGCTAGTTTGGCCCTAAGAAACACTGAAGCTTTCTTT.

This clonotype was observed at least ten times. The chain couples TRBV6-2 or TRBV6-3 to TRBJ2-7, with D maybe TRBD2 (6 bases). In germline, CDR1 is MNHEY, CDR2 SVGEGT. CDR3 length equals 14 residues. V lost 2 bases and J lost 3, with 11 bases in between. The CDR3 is CASSYNLASYEQYV. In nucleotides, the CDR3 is TGTGCCAGCAGTTACAACCTAGCGAGCTACGAGCAGTACGTC.

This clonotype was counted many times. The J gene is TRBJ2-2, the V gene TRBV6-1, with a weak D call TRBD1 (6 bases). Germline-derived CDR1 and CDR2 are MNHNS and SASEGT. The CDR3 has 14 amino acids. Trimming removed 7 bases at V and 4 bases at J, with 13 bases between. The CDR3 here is CASKRGLVTGELFF. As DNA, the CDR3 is TGTGCCAGCAAGAGGGGGTTGGTCACCGGGGAGCTGTTTTTT.

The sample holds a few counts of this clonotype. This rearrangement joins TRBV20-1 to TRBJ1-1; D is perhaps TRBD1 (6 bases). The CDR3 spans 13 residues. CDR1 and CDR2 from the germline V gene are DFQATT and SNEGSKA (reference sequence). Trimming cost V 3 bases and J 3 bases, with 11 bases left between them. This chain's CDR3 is CSASPDSHTEAFF. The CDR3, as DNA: TGCAGTGCTAGTCCGGACAGTCACACTGAAGCTTTCTTT.

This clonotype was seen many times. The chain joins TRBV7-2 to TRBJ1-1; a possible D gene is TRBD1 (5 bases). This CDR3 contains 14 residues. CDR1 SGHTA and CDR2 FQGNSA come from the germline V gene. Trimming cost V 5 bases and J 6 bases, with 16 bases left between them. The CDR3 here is CASSPIDRFAEAFF. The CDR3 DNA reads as TGTGCCAGCAGCCCTATCGACAGATTCGCTGAAGCTTTCTTT.

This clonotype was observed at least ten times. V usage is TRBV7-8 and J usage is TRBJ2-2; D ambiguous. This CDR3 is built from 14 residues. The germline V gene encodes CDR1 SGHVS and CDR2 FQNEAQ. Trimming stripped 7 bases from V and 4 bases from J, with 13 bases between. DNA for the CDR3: TGTGCCAGCAAGCCCGATTACTCCACCGGGGAGCTGTTTTTT. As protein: CASKPDYSTGELFF.

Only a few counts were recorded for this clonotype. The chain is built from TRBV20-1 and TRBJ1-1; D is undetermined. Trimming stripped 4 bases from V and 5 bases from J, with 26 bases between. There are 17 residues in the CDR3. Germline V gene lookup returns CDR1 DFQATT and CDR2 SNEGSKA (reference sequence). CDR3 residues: CSATSFFNDNLGTEAFF. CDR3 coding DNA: TGCAGTGCTACTTCTTTTTTCAATGACAACCTGGGAACTGAAGCTTTCTTT.

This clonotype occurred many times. The CDR3 region is CASSPGDNTEAFF. The CDR3 region has the DNA TGTGCCAGCAGCCCAGGGGATAACACTGAAGCTTTCTTT. The V call is TRBV28, the J call TRBJ1-1; D is possibly TRBD1 (6 bases). The germline V gene has CDR1 MDHEN and CDR2 SYDVKM. Trimming stripped 6 bases from V and 2 bases from J, with 10 bases between. This CDR3 has 13 residues.

In DNA form, the CDR3 reads TGTGCCAGCAGCCAAGATAGTTACATTAGACGGGAAGAGACCCAGTACTTC. Protein product: CASSQDSYIRREETQYF. The chain links TRBV14 to TRBJ2-5; D not resolved. The CDR3 runs 17 residues. The germline CDR1 and CDR2 sequences are SGHDN and FVKESK. The V gene lost 0 bases and the J gene lost 3 bases, with 17 bases spanning the gap.

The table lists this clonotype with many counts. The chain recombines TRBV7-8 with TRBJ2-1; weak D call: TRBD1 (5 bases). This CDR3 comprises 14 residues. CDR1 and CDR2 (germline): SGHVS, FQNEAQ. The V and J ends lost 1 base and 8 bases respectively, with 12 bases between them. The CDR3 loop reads CASSLGGLGYEQFF. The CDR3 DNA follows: TGTGCCAGCAGCTTAGGGGGCCTGGGGTATGAGCAGTTCTTC.

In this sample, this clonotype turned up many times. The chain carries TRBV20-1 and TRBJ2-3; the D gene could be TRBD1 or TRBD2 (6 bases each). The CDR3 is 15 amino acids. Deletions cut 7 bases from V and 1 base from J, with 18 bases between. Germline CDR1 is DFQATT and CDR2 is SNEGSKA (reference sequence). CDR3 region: CSVLGGSAGTDTQYF. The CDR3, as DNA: TGCAGTGTACTGGGGGGCTCCGCCGGCACAGATACGCAGTATTTT.

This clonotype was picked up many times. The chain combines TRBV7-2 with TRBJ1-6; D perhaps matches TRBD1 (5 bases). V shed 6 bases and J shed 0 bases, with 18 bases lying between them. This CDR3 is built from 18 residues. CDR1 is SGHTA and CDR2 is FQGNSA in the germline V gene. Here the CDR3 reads CASSSPGLRSSYNSPLHF. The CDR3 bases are TGTGCCAGCAGTTCGCCGGGACTTCGGAGCTCCTATAATTCACCCCTCCACTTT.

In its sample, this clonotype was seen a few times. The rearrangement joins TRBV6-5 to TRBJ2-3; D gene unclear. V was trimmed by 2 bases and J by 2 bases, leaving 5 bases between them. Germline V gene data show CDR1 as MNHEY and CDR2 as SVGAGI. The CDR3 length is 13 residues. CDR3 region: CASSYVATDTQYF. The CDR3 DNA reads TGTGCCAGCAGTTACGTCGCCACAGATACGCAGTATTTT.

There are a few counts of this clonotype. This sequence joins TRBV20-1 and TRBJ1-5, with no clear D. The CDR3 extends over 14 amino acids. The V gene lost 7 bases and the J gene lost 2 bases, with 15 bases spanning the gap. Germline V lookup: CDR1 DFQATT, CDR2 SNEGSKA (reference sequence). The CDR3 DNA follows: TGCAGTGTCCGCCGGGCGGGCGGCAATCAGCCCCAGCATTTT. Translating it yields CSVRRAGGNQPQHF.

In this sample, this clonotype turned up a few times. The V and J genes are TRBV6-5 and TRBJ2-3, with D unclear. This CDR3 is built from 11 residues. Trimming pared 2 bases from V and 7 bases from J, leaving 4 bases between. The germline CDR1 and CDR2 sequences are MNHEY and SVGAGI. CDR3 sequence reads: CASSYQYTQYF. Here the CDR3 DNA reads TGTGCCAGCAGTTACCAGTATACGCAGTATTTT.

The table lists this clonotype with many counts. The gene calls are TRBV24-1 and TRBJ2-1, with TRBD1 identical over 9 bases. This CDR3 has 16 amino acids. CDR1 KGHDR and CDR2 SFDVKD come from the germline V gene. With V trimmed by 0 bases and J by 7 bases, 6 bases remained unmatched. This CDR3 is CATSDLAIGQGNEQFF. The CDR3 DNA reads TGTGCCACCAGTGATTTGGCTATCGGACAGGGGAATGAGCAGTTCTTC.

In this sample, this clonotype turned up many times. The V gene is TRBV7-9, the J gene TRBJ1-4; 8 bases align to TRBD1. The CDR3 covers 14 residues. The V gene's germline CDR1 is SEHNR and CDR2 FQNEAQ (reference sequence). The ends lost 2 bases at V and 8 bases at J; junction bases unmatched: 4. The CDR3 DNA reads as TGTGCCAGCAGCTTAAGGACAGGGAACGAAAAACTGTTTTTT. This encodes CASSLRTGNEKLFF.

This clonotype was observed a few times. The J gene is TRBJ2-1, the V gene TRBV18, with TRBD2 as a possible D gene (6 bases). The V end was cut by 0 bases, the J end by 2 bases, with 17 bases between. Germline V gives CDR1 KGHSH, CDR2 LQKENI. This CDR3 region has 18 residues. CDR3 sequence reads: CASSPPDYGTAAYNEQFF. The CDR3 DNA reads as TGTGCCAGCTCACCACCGGACTACGGGACGGCTGCCTACAATGAGCAGTTCTTC.

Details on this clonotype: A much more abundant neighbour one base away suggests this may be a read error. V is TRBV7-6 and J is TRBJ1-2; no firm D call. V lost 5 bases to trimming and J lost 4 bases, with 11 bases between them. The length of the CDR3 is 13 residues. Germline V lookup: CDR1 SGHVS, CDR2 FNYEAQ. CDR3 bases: TGTGCCAGCAGCCCGGGTGAGGTCTATGGCTACACCTTC. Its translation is CASSPGEVYGYTF.

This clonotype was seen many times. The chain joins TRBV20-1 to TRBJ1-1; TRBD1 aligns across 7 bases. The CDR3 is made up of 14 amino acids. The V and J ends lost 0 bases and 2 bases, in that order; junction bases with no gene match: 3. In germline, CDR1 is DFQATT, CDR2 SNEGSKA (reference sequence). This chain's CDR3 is CSARDPGGNTEAFF. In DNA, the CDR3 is TGCAGTGCTAGAGATCCAGGGGGAAACACTGAAGCTTTCTTT.

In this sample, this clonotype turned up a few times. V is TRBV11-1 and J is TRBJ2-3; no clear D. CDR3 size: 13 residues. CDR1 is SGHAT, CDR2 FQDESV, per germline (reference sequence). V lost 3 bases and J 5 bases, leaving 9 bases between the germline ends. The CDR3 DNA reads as TGTGCCAGCAGCTTTTATACGGGAGATACGCAGTATTTT. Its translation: CASSFYTGDTQYF.

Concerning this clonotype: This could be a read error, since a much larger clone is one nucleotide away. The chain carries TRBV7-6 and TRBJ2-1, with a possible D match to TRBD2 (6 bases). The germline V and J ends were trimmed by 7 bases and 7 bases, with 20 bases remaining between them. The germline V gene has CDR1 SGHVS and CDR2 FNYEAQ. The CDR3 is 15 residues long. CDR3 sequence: CASNFPHEEGNEQFF. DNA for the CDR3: TGTGCCAGCAACTTTCCCCACGAGGAGGGTAATGAGCAGTTCTTC.

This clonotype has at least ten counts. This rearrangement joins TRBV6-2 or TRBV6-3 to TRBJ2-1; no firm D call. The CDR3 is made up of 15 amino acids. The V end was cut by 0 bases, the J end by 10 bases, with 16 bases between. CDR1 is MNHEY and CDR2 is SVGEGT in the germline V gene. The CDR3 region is CASSYSGRGPNEQFF. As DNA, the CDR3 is TGTGCCAGCAGTTACTCAGGCCGTGGCCCAAACGAGCAGTTCTTC.

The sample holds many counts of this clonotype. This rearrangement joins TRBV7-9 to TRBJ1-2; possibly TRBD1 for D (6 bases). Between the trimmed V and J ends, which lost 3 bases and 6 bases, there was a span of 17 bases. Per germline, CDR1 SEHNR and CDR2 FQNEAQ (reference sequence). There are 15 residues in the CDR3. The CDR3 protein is CASSLGSGDFDGYTF. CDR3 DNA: TGTGCCAGCAGCTTGGGCTCAGGGGACTTCGATGGCTACACCTTC.